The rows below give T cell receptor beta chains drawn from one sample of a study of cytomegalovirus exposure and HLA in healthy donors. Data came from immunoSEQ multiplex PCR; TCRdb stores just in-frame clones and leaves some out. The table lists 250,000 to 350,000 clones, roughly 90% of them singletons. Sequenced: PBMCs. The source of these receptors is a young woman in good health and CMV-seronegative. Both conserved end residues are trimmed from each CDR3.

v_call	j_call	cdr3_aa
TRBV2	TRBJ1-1	ASSPGQWNTEAF
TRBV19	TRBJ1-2	ASSIARDRDATSNYGYT
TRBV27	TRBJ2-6	ASSLWSSGANVLT
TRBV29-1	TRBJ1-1	SALSGTPNTEAF
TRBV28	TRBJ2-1	ASSMFVGGALNEQF
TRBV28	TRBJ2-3	ASSLFRGGEDTQY
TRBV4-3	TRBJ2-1	ASSQTLAGDLNEQF
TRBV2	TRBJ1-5	ASSPTADSNQPQH
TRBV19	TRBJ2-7	ASSNGDKDYEQY
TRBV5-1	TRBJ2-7	ASSLGDRDFYEQY
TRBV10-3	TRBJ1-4	AISGTGDDEKLF
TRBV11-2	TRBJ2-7	ASSLDGSGSSYEQY
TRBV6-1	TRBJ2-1	ASSVADEQF
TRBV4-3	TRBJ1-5	ASSQERGGYQPQH
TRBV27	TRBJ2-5	ASSPWTSGTETQY
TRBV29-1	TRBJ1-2	SPLGDSPNYGYT
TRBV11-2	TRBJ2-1	ASRTTAGGGSNEQF
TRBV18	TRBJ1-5	ASSPRGDQPQH
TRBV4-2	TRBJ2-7	ASSQDLASGTFSYEQY
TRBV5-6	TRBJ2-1	ASSRLSSLYNEQF
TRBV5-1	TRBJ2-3	ASSLEGQGTQY
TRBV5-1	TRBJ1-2	ASSPVAGLPVYGYT
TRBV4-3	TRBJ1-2	ASSQALGAGQAYGYT
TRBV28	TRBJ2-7	ASSSTPSGSEQY
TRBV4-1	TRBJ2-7	ASSQDVLAAQY
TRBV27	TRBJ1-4	ASRPGTTGGEKLF